This T cell receptor (beta chain) originates from a study of regulatory T cells in long-lasting Graves disease (dated by TCRdb to about 2021). In terms of the full investigation: Newly diagnosed Graves' disease patients had taken antithyroid drugs for less than 3 months. This study used TCR sequencing and RNA sequencing of peripheral blood to compare persistent Graves' disease patients against newly diagnosed Graves' disease patients. The study was registered as a clinical trial and conducted in China. A total of around 35 samples were covered by TCR sequencing, comprising 13 persistent and approximately 20 newly diagnosed Graves' disease patients.

About this clonotype itself: Its specific antigen is unknown. Base-call qualities are not available, and no considerably larger clone is one nucleotide away.

On the study overall, not on this receptor specifically: Persistent patients shared more public clonotypes among themselves (around 2,700) than newly diagnosed patients did (more than 950). TRBV28, TRBJ1-2 and TRBJ2-5 were preferentially used in persistent disease, while TRBV20-1 and TRBJ2-1 were favored in newly diagnosed disease. The authors noted that the small sample size was a limitation that may lower accuracy. Sequencing and analysis were limited to the TCR beta chain. Because the primary lesion, thyroid tissue, could not be accessed, the study looked at peripheral blood alone. Compared with newly diagnosed patients, patients with persistent Graves' disease had lower TCR Shannon entropy and fewer highly expanded clones, which suggests clonal expansion.

Library creation used multiplex PCR. TCRdb lists the instrument as Illumina HiSeq 4000. iRepertoire HTBI primers and Arm-PCR amplification of CDR3 regions were used to construct TCR beta libraries. Before sequencing, the PCR products underwent gel purification. In the paper's pipeline: Across samples, 55 to 80 TRBV and 13 to 15 TRBJ segments were identified and used for gene usage analysis of CDR3 amino acid clonotypes. COPE and FqMerger were used to merge filtered high-quality paired reads into contigs. BLAST was used to align contigs to IMGT TRBV, TRBD and TRBJ reference genes, and CDR3 was defined according to IMGT. Clonotypes above 0.1% frequency were classified as highly expanded clones. Shannon entropy was used to measure repertoire diversity, and the Gini coefficient was used to measure V-J evenness. A clonotype found in more than one individual was treated as public. The public reads were reprocessed in TCRdb via fastp at Q25 and MiXCR, keeping in-frame beta chains. Entries are consolidated by CDR3 protein sequence, retaining the most common genes and DNA. Here the V and J calls rest on TCRdb's processing, not on the authors' analysis. The sample has roughly 420,000 distinct CDR3 sequences on record, over 15% of them singletons. In total, the top ten clones hold 23% of the sample.

Interpreted using the paper, the time point label stands for: newly diagnosed GD, antithyroid drugs for less than 3 months. RNA was extracted from PBMCs in TRIzol for both TCR sequencing and RNA sequencing. The diagnosis of Graves' disease followed American Thyroid Association guidelines. The patients came from an endocrinology department in Xi'an, China. Each patient gave around 9 milliliters of peripheral blood, collected in an EDTA anticoagulant tube. Ficoll Paque Plus density gradient separation was used to isolate PBMCs, and no additional T cell sorting was done. An Agilent 2100 Bioanalyzer and agarose gel were used to check RNA quality, while a NanoDrop 2000 measured RNA concentration. V and J are trimmed by 4 bases and 2 bases, and the gene matches miss 4 bases of the junction. From a lookup of the germline V gene, CDR1 and CDR2 are SGHVS and FQNEAQ. Including cysteine and phenylalanine, the CDR3 has 17 amino acids. Just the 51-base CDR3 DNA is kept, in frame starting at base 1.

This sample was also put to use in a study of T cells in Graves' hyperthyroidism and ophthalmopathy. As that second paper reports: Stable Graves' hyperthyroidism was defined as no progression to ophthalmopathy during 18 months of follow-up. Hyperthyroidism patients were newly diagnosed, had a disease duration of under 2 months, and were aged 18 to 65 years. Patients with uncontrolled infections, other autoimmune diseases, pregnancy or lactation were excluded. Diagnoses relied on clinical symptoms, serum thyroxine and TRAb, thyroid ultrasound and orbital computed tomography. The first round of RT-PCR for the TCR CDR3 was performed with the HTBI primer set and the Qiagen OneStep RT-PCR kit. Blood samples also contained most of the expanded thyroid clonotypes (frequency above 0.001), which suggests that blood repertoires may reflect thyroid immune responses. In cross-validation, a model built on a 13 V-J signature told ophthalmopathy apart from stable hyperthyroidism with approximately 90% sensitivity and around 81% specificity, and in testing the same model reached 80%/75%. In validation, the model predicted progression to ophthalmopathy a median of roughly 6.1 months before onset, with over 55% sensitivity and roughly 77% specificity. TCR V-J signatures able to tell the groups apart were searched for in a discovery cohort of some 97 patients, of whom 40 to 45 had Graves' ophthalmopathy and about 60 had stable Graves' hyperthyroidism. Prospective prediction of ophthalmopathy was tested in an independent validation cohort of 18 to 20 hyperthyroidism patients and approximately 17 patients who later progressed to ophthalmopathy. For training and testing, the roughly 97 patients in the discovery cohort were randomly divided in a 7:3 ratio. In addition, the study compared T-cell repertoires in thyroid tissue and in blood from roughly 6 Graves' hyperthyroidism patients. After sampling, hyperthyroidism patients received methimazole starting at 30 mg daily, and ophthalmopathy patients received high-dose intravenous methylprednisolone. A second multiplex PCR round built the libraries, followed by size selection and purification. The libraries were sequenced on an Illumina HiSeq2000 using paired-end 100 bp reads. SOAPnuke was used to process the raw data, removing reads that contained adapters or uncalled bases, had a mean Phred below 15, or lacked an exact match to the constant primer or identifier. COPE v1.2.5 was used to merge high-quality paired reads, and clonotypes were defined as unique nucleotide sequences. MiTCR v1.1 was used to align clonotypes to the IMGT TRBV, TRBD and TRBJ reference segments. Analysis was restricted to V-J combinations with a frequency above 0.0001, which covered about 99% of repertoires. A TCS score was defined as the ratio of F50 (clonal expansion) to E x V (chaos), with BLOSUM62-based TCRdist applied between CDR3 peptides within each V-J. Welch's t-statistics and random forest reduced around 550 V-J features to 10 to 15, which were used in a naive Bayes classifier (R e1071). Sample size was not statistically predetermined, and blinding of investigators to group allocation was not performed. The paper reports TCR Vbeta CDR3 sequencing of approximately 140 peripheral blood samples: some 41 ophthalmopathy, fewer than 80 hyperthyroidism and some 17 progressor patients.

Sequencing used peripheral blood mononuclear cells (PBMCs), obtained at new diagnosis, from a patient treated with antithyroid drugs. The sequence is built from TRBV7-8 and TRBJ2-1; the central 14 bases match TRBD2. The sequence was collected from a woman under 30 with Graves disease. Donor details come from another sample of the same person, matched by shared clones. Here the CDR3 is given as CASSSSTSGRAYNEQFF. Read as DNA, the sequence is TGTGCCAGCAGCTCATCGACTAGCGGGAGGGCCTACAATGAGCAGTTCTTC.